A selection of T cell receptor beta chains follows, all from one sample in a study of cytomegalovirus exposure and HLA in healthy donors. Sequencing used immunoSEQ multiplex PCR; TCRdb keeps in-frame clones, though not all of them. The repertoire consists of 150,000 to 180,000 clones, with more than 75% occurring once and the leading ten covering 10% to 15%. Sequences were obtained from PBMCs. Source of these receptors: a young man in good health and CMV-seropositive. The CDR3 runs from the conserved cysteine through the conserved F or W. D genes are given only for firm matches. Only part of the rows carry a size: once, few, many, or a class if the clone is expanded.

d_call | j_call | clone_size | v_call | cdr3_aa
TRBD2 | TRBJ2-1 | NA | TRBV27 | CASSLSTSGPYNEQFF
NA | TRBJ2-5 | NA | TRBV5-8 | CASSRERETQYF
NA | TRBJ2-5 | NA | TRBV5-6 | CASSLPTYQETQYF
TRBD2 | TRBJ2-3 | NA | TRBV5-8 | CASSSGTSGSLTDTQYF
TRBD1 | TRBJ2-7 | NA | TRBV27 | CASSSRDRGLGGEQYF
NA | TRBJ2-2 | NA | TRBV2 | CASSERLGGELFF
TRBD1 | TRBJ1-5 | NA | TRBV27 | CASSTITGGDNQPQHF
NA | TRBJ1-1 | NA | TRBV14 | CASSPRDGPGRGTEAFF
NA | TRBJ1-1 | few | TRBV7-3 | CASSPSTGTEAFF
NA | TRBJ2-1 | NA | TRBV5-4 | CASSLDSQSYNEQFF